This T cell receptor beta chain stems from a study of T cells after yellow fever vaccination. In the study overall: Fractions of low cell number were prepared using SMART-Seq v4 Ultra Low Input. Study-wide results and caveats: The secondary response was weaker but peaked faster, day 5 versus 15. Contamination of FACS-sorted repertoires by abundant clonotypes from the bulk population could occur. Clones that expanded after primary vaccination mostly reappeared after the booster (around 96% CD4, approximately 85% CD8).

This clonotype was picked up a small number of times. Antigen specificity is unknown. TCRdb re-called the 5' RACE reads through MiXCR, storing one row per CDR3 protein. The sample comprises fewer than 650,000 distinct CDR3 sequences, roughly 22% of which are singletons, and roughly a sixth rests with the top ten. Germline V gene lookup returns CDR1 MGHRA and CDR2 YSYEKL. The CDR3 has 14 residues. Trimming removed 1 base from V and 5 bases from J, with 10 bases in between. This sequence originates from a man between 18 and 35 years old who received the YFV17D yellow fever vaccine. The source was PBMCs, collected less than 25 days after the first yellow fever vaccination. The chain employs TRBV4-1 and TRBJ2-3; maybe TRBD2 (5 bases). As DNA, the CDR3 is TGCGCCAGCAGCCAAGGTGCGGGTTTAGATACGCAGTATTTT. Translating gives CASSQGAGLDTQYF.